This T cell receptor beta chain was documented in a study of blood T cells in healthy people across ages. A sample-barcoded 5' primer and a J-beta primer mix were used in a second PCR of about 7 to 12 cycles. One entry per CDR3 protein, called by TCRdb with MiXCR from the 5' RACE reads. The data contain about 720,000 distinct CDR3 sequences, about a fifth of them singletons. Overall study findings and caveats: Per million T cells, the diversity of TCR beta decreased roughly linearly as age advanced.

Germline lookup yields CDR1 MDHEN and CDR2 SYDVKM. This CDR3 has 17 amino acids. Every donor contributed roughly 10 milliliters of peripheral blood by blood draw. This clonotype appeared a single time. The antigen is undetermined. A read error may account for a junction end that differs from germline. This chain links TRBV28 with TRBJ2-3, with 8 positions matching TRBD2. The clonotype comes from a man aged 65 to 79 in good health. Sequences were obtained from blood. CDR3 region: CASSFGLLAAGGDTQYF. CDR3 coding DNA: TGCGCCAGCAGTTTCGGGTTGCTAGCGGCGGGGGGAGATACGCAGTATTTT.